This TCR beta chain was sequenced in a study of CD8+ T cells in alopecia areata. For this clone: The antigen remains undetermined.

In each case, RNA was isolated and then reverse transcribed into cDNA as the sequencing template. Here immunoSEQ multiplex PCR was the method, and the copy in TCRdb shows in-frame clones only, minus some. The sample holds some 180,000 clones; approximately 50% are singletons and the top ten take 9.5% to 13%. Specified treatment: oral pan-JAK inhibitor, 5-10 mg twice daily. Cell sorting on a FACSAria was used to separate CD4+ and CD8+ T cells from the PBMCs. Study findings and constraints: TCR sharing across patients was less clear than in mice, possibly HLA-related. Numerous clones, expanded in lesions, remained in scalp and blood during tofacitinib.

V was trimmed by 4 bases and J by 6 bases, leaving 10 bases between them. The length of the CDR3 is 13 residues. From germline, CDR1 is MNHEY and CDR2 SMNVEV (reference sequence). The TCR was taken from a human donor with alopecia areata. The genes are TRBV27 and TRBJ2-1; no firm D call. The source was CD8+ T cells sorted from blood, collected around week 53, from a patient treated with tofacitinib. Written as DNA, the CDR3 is TGTGCCAGCAGTTCCCTCGTGCTCAATGAGCAGTTCTTC. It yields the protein CASSSLVLNEQFF.